Below, one TCR beta chain is given with its context. This sample's time point: pretreatment peripheral blood. This sample is drawn from a study of PD-L1 blockade in urothelial cancer. Study in general: Once treatment had started, blood was analyzed at 3 weeks (second dose) and again at 6 weeks.

TCRdb keeps only in-frame clones here, not all; method: immunoSEQ multiplex PCR. The sample holds 70,000 to 100,000 clones; 65% to 85% are singletons and the top ten take 2% to 2.5%. Germline V lookup: CDR1 MDHEN, CDR2 SYDVKM. Trimming cost V 3 bases and J 0 bases; bases outside gene matches: 12. CDR3 size: 19 residues. This clonotype was obtained from a man aged 55 to 70 with urothelial cancer. The genes are TRBV28 and TRBJ1-5; 9 bases fit TRBD1. The material was PBMCs, obtained around atezolizumab (anti-PD-L1) treatment. This chain's CDR3 is CASSFGETGGAYSNQPQHF. CDR3 coding DNA: TGTGCCAGCAGTTTTGGAGAGACAGGGGGGGCCTATAGCAATCAGCCCCAGCATTTT.